A single sample gave rise to the 16 T cell receptor beta chains below, sequenced in a study of T cells expressing NK-cell markers. TCRdb re-called the 5' RACE reads and shows each CDR3 protein once, DNA omitted. In total, the table holds 300,000 to 500,000 distinct CDR3 sequences. The sample was blood T cells: a sorted CD56 or NKG2C T cell subset, CD4+ or CD8+ T cells, or bulk PBMC T cells (not recorded which). The receptors here all came from a woman aged 50 to 60 in good health.

V is TRBV7-2 and J is TRBJ2-1. The V gene's germline CDR1 is SGHTA and CDR2 FQGNSA. This CDR3 has 15 amino acids. CDR3 in amino acids: CASSLTRLTHNEQFF.

This chain links TRBV12-3 or TRBV12-4 with TRBJ2-1. The CDR3 consists of 14 residues. The CDR3 here is CASSLASEYNEQFF.

The chain couples TRBV10-3 to TRBJ2-7; the TRBD2 assignment by TCRdb is unverifiable without DNA. CDR1 ENHRY and CDR2 SYGVKD come from the germline V gene. CDR3 length: 13 residues. The chain's CDR3 is CAMGKVEVNEQYF.

The chain carries TRBV29-1 and TRBJ1-2; checking the TCRdb D call of TRBD1 is not possible without DNA. CDR3 size: 14 residues. Germline CDR1 and CDR2: SQVTM and ANQGSEA. CDR3 region: CSVGGTGSSGGYTF.

This sequence joins TRBV7-6 and TRBJ2-1. Per the germline V gene, CDR1 is SGHVS and CDR2 is FNYEAQ. The CDR3 covers 13 residues. CDR3 amino acids: CASSERLWDEQFF.

The chain links TRBV12-3 or TRBV12-4 to TRBJ2-1; TCRdb's D call, TRBD1, is unchecked because there is no DNA. This CDR3 has 14 residues. The CDR3 here is CASSSGHPYNEQFF.

The chain couples TRBV9 to TRBJ2-4. The CDR3 totals 15 residues. Looked up from germline, CDR1 is SGDLS and CDR2 is YYNGEE. The CDR3 spells CASSVETDPRNIQYF.

The chain combines TRBV12-3 or TRBV12-4 with TRBJ2-1; lacking DNA, the TRBD1 call made by TCRdb goes unchecked. The CDR3 runs 11 residues. The CDR3 loop reads CASSSRQGRFF.

This chain links TRBV25-1 with TRBJ1-5. This CDR3 is 14 amino acids long. Germline assignment: CDR1 MGHDK and CDR2 SYGVNS. This chain's CDR3 is CASSEGWGNQPQHF. Drawing the rest from reference TRBV25-1 and TRBJ1-5, the complete variable domain is EADIYQTPRYLVIGTGKKITLECSQTMGHDKMYWYQQDPGMELHLIHYSYGVNSTEKGDLSSESTVSRIRTEHFPLTLESARPSHTSQYLCASSEGWGNQPQHFGDGTRLSIL.

The V gene is TRBV10-2, the J gene TRBJ2-1; TCRdb gives TRBD2 as the D gene, but with no DNA this cannot be confirmed. Germline CDR1 reads WSHSY; CDR2 reads SAAADI. This CDR3 contains 15 residues. CDR3 region: CASSYAGTSTRGQFF.

V and J are TRBV29-1 and TRBJ1-2. CDR1 is SQVTM, CDR2 ANQGSEA, per germline. This CDR3 region has 13 residues. CDR3 residues: CSVDVGEVHGYTF.

V and J are TRBV7-2 and TRBJ2-7; the D gene TCRdb calls, TRBD2, cannot be checked with no DNA. From germline, CDR1 is SGHTA and CDR2 FQGNSA. The CDR3 contains 16 residues. The CDR3 here is CASSWTSGNPSYEQYF. The full variable domain, completed using reference TRBV7-2 and TRBJ2-7, is GAGVSQSPSNKVTEKGKDVELRCDPISGHTALYWYRQSLGQGLEFLIYFQGNSAPDKSGLPSDRFSAERTGGSVSTLTIQRTQQEDSAVYLCASSWTSGNPSYEQYFGPGTRLTVT.

This rearrangement joins TRBV3-1 to TRBJ2-3; TCRdb's D call of TRBD2 is untestable without DNA. Germline values: CDR1 LGHDT, CDR2 YNNKEL (reference sequence). The CDR3 runs 17 residues. CDR3 in amino acids: CASSQELAGGPRDTQYF.

This chain links TRBV18 with TRBJ1-1; TCRdb calls TRBD1, which cannot be checked without DNA. CDR3 length: 13 residues. CDR1 KGHSH and CDR2 LQKENI come from the germline V gene. CDR3 loop: CASKTGENTEAFF.

The chain uses TRBV4-1 and TRBJ1-4; the TCRdb call, TRBD1, lacks DNA for checking. The CDR3 loop spans 15 amino acids. The germline V gene has CDR1 MGHRA and CDR2 YSYEKL. This CDR3 reads CASSQPGQTNEKLFF.

The chain has TRBV24-1 and TRBJ2-1; there is no DNA to check the TCRdb D call of TRBD1. Germline CDR1 KGHDR, CDR2 SFDVKD. This CDR3 region has 15 residues. The CDR3 loop reads CATSDAGTEYNEQFF.